This T cell receptor beta chain was profiled in a study of shared clonotypes between healthy human individuals. As for the study in general: There were three CD4 naive, three CD4 memory, two CD8 naive and one CD8 memory plates per donor. Study-wide results and caveats: Sampling covered nothing but blood. Tissue TCR repertoires likely differ from those found in blood.

Naive-designated CD8 cells lacked CD45RO, were positively enriched for CCR7, and omitted terminally differentiated effector memory CD45RA+ cells. On this clone: Its matching antigen is unknown.

Some clones are missing from TCRdb's copy, which holds only in-frame ones; the method was immunoSEQ multiplex PCR. The table records fewer than 800,000 clones, about 90% of them present only once. This CDR3 contains 13 residues. Germline values: CDR1 ENHRY, CDR2 SYGVKD. The ends were cut back, 10 bases at V and 0 bases at J, with 13 bases in the middle. The sequence derives from a man under 40 in good health. The sequenced sample was naive CD8+ T cells sorted from blood. V usage is TRBV10-3 and J usage is TRBJ2-7; maybe TRBD2 (5 bases). As DNA, the CDR3 is TGTGCCACCACGGACTGGAGCTCCTACGAGCAGTACTTC. Amino acids: CATTDWSSYEQYF.